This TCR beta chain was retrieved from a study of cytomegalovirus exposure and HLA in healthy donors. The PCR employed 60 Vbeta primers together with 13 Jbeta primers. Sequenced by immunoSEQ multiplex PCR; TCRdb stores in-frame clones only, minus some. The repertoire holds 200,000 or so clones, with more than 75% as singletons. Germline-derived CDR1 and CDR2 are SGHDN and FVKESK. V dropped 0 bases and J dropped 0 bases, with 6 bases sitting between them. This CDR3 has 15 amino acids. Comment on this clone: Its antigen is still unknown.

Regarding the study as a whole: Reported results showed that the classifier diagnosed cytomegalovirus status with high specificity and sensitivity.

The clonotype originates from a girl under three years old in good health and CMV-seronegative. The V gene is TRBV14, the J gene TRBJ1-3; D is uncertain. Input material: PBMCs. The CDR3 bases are TGTGCCAGCAGCCAAGACGGTAGCTCTGGAAACACCATATATTTT. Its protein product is CASSQDGSSGNTIYF. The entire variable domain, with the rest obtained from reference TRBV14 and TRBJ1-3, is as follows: EAGVTQFPSHSVIEKGQTVTLRCDPISGHDNLYWYRRVMGKEIKFLLHFVKESKQDESGMPNNRFLAERTGGTYSTLKVQPAELEDSGVYFCASSQDGSSGNTIYFGEGSWLTVV.